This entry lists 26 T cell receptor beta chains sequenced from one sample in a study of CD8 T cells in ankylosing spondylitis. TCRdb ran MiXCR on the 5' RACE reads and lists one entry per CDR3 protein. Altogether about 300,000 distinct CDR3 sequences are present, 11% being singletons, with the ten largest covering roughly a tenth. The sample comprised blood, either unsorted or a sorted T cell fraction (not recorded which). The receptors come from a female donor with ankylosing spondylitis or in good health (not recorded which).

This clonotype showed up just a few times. CDR3 protein: CASRSGSDTQYF. The CDR3 nucleotides read TGCGCCAGCAGGTCGGGATCCGATACGCAGTATTTT. This chain connects TRBV5-1 to TRBJ2-3; possible D gene TRBD2, 5 bases. The CDR3 covers 12 residues. CDR1 is SGHRS and CDR2 is YFSETQ in the germline V gene. Trimming pared 5 bases from V and 6 bases from J, leaving 10 bases between.

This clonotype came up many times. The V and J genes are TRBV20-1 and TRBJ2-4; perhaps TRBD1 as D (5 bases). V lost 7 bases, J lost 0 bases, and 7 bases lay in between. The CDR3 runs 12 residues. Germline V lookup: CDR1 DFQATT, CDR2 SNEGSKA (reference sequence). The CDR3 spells CSEGVAKNIQYF. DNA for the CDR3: TGCAGTGAAGGGGTAGCCAAAAACATTCAGTACTTC.

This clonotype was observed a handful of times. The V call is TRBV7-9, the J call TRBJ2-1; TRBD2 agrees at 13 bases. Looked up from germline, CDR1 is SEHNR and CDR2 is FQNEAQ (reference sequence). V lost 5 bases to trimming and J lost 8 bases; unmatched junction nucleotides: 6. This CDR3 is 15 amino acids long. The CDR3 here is CASSPGLAGWDEQFF. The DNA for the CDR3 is TGTGCCAGCAGCCCGGGACTAGCGGGATGGGATGAGCAGTTCTTC.

Written as DNA, the CDR3 is TGCAGTGCTAGAGGGACCGACAGGGGCGGCACCGGGGAGCTGTTTTTT. Translated, it gives CSARGTDRGGTGELFF. This chain uses TRBV20-1 with TRBJ2-2; 8 bases fit TRBD1. Looked up from germline, CDR1 is DFQATT and CDR2 is SNEGSKA (reference sequence). This CDR3 contains 16 residues. With V trimmed by 1 base and J by 4 bases, 8 bases remained unmatched.

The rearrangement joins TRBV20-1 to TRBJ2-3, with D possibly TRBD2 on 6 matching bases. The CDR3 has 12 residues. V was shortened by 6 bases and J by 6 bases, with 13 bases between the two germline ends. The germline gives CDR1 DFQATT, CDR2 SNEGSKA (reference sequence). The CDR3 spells CSAKRSGDTQYF. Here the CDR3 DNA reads TGCAGTGCGAAGAGGAGCGGGGATACGCAGTATTTT.

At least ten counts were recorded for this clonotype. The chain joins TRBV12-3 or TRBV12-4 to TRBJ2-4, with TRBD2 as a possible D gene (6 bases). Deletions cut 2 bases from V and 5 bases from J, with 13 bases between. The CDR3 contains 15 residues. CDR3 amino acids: CASSLRSGLQNIQYF. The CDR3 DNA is TGTGCCAGCAGTTTAAGGTCGGGACTTCAAAACATTCAGTACTTC.

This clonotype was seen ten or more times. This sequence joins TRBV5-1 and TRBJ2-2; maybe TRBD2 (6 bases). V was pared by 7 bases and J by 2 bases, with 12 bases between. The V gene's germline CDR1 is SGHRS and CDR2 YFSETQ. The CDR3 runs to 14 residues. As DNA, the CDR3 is TGCGCCAGCTTACGGGAGCCAAACACCGGGGAGCTGTTTTTT. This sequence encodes CASLREPNTGELFF.

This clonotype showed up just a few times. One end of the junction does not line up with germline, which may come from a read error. CDR3 sequence (DNA): TGTGCCAGCTCGCCACTTACAGGGGAGGTCTATGGCTACACCTTC. It translates to CASSPLTGEVYGYTF. The V and J genes are TRBV18 and TRBJ1-2; 7 bases are a match to TRBD1. CDR3 length: 15 residues. CDR1 KGHSH and CDR2 LQKENI come from the germline V gene. Variable domain in full (rest from reference TRBV18 and TRBJ1-2): NAGVMQNPRHLVRRRGQEARLRCSPMKGHSHVYWYRQLPEEGLKFMVYLQKENIIDESGMPKERFSAEFPKEGPSILRIQQVVRGDSAAYFCASSPLTGEVYGYTFGSGTRLTVV.

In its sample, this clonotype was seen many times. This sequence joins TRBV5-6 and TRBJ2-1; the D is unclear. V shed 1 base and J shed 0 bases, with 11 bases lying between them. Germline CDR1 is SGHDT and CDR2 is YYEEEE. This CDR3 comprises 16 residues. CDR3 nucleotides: TGTGCCAGCAGCTTGCGGCGCCCGATCTCCTACAATGAGCAGTTCTTC. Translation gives CASSLRRPISYNEQFF.

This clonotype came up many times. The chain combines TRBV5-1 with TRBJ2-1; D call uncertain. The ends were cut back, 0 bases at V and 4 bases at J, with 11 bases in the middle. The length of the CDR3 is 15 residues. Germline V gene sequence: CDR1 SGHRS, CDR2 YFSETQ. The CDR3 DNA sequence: TGCGCCAGCAGCTTGGCCGCCCGAAATTACAATGAGCAGTTCTTC. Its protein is CASSLAARNYNEQFF.

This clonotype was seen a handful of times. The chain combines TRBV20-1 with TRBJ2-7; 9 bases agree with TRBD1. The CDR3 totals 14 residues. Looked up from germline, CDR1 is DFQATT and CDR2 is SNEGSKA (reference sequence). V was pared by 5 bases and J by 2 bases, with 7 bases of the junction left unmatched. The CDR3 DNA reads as TGCAGTGCTTCAGGGACAGGGAGCCCCTACGAGCAGTACTTC. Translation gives CSASGTGSPYEQYF.

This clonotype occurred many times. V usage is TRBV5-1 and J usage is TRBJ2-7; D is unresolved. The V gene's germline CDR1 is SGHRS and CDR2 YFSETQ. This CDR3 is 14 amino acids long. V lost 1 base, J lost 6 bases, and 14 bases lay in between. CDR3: CASSLKVPPGEQYF. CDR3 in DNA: TGCGCCAGCAGCTTGAAGGTCCCTCCGGGCGAGCAGTACTTC. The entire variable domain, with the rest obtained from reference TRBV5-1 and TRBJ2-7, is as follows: KAGVTQTPRYLIKTRGQQVTLSCSPISGHRSVSWYQQTPGQGLQFLFEYFSETQRNKGNFPGRFSGRQFSNSRSEMNVSTLELGDSALYLCASSLKVPPGEQYFGPGTRLTVT.

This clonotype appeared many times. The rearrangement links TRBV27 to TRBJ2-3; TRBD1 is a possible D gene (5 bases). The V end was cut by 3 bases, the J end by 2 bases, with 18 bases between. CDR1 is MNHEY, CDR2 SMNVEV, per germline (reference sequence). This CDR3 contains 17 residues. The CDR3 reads CASSFLPLGAATDTQYF. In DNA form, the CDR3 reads TGTGCCAGCAGTTTCCTGCCCCTAGGGGCCGCCACAGATACGCAGTATTTT.

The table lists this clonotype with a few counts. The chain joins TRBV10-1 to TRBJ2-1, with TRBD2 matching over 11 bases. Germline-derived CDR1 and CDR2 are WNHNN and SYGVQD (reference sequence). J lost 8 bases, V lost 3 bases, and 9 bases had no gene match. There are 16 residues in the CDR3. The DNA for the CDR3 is TGCGCCAGCAGTGACACCACTAGCGGGAGTGGGGATGAGCAGTTCTTC. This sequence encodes CASSDTTSGSGDEQFF.

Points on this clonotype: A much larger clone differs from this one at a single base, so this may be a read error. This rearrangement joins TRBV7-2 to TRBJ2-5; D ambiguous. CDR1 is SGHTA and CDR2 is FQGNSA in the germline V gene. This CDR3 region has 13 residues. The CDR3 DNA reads TGTGCCACCAGCTTAAATTCATATGGGACCCAGTACTTC. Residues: CATSLNSYGTQYF.

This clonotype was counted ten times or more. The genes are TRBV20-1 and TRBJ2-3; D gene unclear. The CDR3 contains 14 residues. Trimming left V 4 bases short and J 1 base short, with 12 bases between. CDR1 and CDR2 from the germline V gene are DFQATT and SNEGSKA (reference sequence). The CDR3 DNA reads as TGCAGTGCTAAACGGGCAAGACGCACAGATACGCAGTATTTT. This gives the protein CSAKRARRTDTQYF.

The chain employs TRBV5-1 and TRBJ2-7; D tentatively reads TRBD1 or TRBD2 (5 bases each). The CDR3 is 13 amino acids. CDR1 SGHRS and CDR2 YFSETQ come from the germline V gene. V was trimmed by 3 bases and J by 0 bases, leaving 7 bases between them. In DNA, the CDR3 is TGCGCCAGCAGCTGGGGGATCTCCTACGAGCAGTACTTC. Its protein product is CASSWGISYEQYF.

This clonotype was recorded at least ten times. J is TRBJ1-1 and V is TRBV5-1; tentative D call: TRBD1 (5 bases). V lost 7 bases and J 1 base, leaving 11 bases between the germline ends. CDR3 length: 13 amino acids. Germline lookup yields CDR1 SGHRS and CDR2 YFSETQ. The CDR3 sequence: CASSIDRNTEAFF. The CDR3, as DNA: TGCGCCAGCTCCATAGACAGGAACACTGAAGCTTTCTTT.

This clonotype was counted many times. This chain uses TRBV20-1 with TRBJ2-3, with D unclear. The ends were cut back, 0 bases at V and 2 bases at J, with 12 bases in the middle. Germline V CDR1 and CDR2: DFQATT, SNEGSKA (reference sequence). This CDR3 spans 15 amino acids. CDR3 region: CSARDLGQSTDTQYF. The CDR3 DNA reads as TGCAGTGCTAGAGATCTAGGCCAATCCACAGATACGCAGTATTTT.

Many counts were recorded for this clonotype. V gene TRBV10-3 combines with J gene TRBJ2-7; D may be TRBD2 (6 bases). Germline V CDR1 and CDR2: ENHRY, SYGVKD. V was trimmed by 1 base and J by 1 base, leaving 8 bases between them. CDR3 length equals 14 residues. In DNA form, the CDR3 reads TGTGCCATCAGTGAGTTGGAGGGATCCTACGAGCAGTACTTC. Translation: CAISELEGSYEQYF.

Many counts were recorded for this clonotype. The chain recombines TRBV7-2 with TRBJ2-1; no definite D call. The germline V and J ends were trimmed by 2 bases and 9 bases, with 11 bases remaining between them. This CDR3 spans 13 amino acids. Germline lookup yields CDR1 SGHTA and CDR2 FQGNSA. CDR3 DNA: TGTGCCAGCAGCTTATCGGATCTGGGTGAGCAGTTCTTC. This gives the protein CASSLSDLGEQFF.

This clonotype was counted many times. CDR3 in DNA: TGCAGTGCTAGAGATGAGCGGGGGCACGAGCAGTACTTC. Translation: CSARDERGHEQYF. The chain employs TRBV20-1 and TRBJ2-7; 8 bases match TRBD2. Germline V gene sequence: CDR1 DFQATT, CDR2 SNEGSKA (reference sequence). The J segment lost 5 bases and the V segment lost 0 bases, leaving 3 bases of the junction unmatched. The CDR3 is 13 residues long.

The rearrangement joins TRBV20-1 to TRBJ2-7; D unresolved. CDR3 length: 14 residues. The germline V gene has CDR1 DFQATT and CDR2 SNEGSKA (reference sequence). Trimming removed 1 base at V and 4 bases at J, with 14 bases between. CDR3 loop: CSARGITASYEQYF. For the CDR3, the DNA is TGCAGTGCTAGAGGAATTACAGCGTCATACGAGCAGTACTTC.

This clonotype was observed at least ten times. The CDR3 sequence is CASSLVGDFYNEQFF. The CDR3 DNA sequence: TGCGCCAGCAGCTTGGTGGGGGACTTTTACAATGAGCAGTTCTTC. This chain links TRBV5-1 with TRBJ2-1, with D possibly matching TRBD2 (6 bases). The CDR3 covers 15 residues. Per germline, CDR1 SGHRS and CDR2 YFSETQ. Trimming removed 0 bases from V and 4 bases from J, with 11 bases in between.

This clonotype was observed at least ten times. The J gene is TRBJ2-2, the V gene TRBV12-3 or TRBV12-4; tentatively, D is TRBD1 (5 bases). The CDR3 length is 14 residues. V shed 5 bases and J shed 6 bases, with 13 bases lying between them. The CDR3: CASSQSQGAGELFF. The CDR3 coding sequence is TGTGCCAGCAGTCAAAGTCAGGGTGCCGGGGAGCTGTTTTTT.

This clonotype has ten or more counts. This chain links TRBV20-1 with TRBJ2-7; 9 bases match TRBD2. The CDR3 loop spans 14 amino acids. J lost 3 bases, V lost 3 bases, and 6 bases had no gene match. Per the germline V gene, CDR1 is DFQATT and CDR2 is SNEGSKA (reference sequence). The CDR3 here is CSASRLAGYYEQYF. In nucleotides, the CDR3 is TGCAGTGCTAGTAGGCTAGCGGGATACTACGAGCAGTACTTC.